The clone carrying this T cell receptor beta chain was observed a handful of times. The method was immunoSEQ multiplex PCR; TCRdb's version includes in-frame clones alone and lacks a portion of them. The sample includes tens of thousands of clones, just over 90% seen only once; the top ten take 5.9%. The source of the sample is a study of OX40 agonist ivuxolimab in advanced cancers. Study information: A partial response was reached by three patients: one with hepatocellular carcinoma and two with cutaneous melanoma.

With 0 bases removed from V and 14 bases from J, the gap between germline ends came to 17 bases. The CDR3 consists of 15 residues. CDR1 SGHAT and CDR2 FQNNGV come from the germline V gene. The source is an adult with an advanced solid tumor such as melanoma, head and neck, liver or kidney cancer. The chain combines TRBV11-2 with TRBJ1-6, with a possible D match to TRBD1 (5 bases). The source was CD4+ or CD8+ T cells sorted from blood, collected in a trial of the OX40 agonist ivuxolimab. The CDR3 sequence: CASSLEKPGLESLHF. Here the CDR3 DNA reads TGTGCCAGCAGCTTAGAGAAACCGGGACTCGAATCCCTCCACTTT.